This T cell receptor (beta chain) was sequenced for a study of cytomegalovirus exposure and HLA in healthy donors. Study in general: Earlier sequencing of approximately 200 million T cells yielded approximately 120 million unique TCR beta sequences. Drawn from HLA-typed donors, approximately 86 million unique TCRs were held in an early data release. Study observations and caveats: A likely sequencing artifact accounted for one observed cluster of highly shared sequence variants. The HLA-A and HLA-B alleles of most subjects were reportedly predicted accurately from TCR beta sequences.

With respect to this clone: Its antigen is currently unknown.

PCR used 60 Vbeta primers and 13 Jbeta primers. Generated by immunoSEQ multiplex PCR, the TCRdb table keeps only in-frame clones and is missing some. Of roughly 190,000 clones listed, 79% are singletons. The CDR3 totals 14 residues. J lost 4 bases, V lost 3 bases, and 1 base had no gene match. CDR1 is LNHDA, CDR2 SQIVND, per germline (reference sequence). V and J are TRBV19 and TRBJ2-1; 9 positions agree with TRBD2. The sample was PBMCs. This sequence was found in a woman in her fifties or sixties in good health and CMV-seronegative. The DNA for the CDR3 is TGTGCCAGTAGTATGACTAGCGGTTACAATGAGCAGTTCTTC. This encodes CASSMTSGYNEQFF.